The T cell receptor (beta chain) under discussion was sequenced for a study of blood T cells in healthy people across ages. The CDR3 has 15 amino acids. Germline assignment: CDR1 DFQATT and CDR2 SNEGSKA (reference sequence). This clonotype was picked up a small number of times. PCR was performed a second time for roughly 7 to 11 cycles using a sample-barcoded 5' primer and a J-beta primer mix. MiXCR, run by TCRdb on the 5' RACE reads, gives a single entry per CDR3 protein. The sample carries about 290,000 distinct CDR3 sequences, 25% to 30% recorded once. The sequencing input was blood. The chain employs TRBV20-1 and TRBJ2-1; possibly TRBD2 for D (5 bases). The DNA matches TRBJ2-7 better at its end, which makes the J call doubtful. The TCR was taken from a woman in her 70s in good health. The CDR3 spells CSAKPMAGLSYEQYF. Written as DNA, the CDR3 is TGCAGTGCGAAACCTATGGCGGGCCTTTCCTACGAGCAGTACTTC.